These 8 T cell receptor beta chains were sequenced from one sample in a study of shared clonotypes between healthy human individuals. Profiling relied on immunoSEQ multiplex PCR, and the TCRdb table lists in-frame clones only, not all of them. Counted here are approximately 250,000 clones, 50% to 80% occurring once; the ten biggest clones make up roughly 11%. The specimen sequenced was memory CD4+ T cells sorted from blood. The subset denotes: CD45RA-negative fraction. The receptors come from a man under 40 in good health.

This clone was picked up one time. This chain uses TRBV7-7 with TRBJ1-5; 9 nucleotides align to TRBD1. There are 15 residues in the CDR3. Germline V gene data show CDR1 as SSHAT and CDR2 as FNYEAQ (reference sequence). The V and J ends lost 6 bases and 4 bases, in that order; junction bases with no gene match: 7. The CDR3 DNA is TGTGCCAGCAGACCACGGACAGGGGAGAATCAGCCCCAGCATTTT. Translating gives CASRPRTGENQPQHF.

The chain uses TRBV28 and TRBJ2-1, with D perhaps TRBD2 (6 bases). Between the trimmed V and J ends, which lost 5 bases and 6 bases, there was a span of 17 bases. This CDR3 region has 15 residues. The germline gives CDR1 MDHEN, CDR2 SYDVKM. This CDR3 is CASSPGGWSVNEQFF. The CDR3 coding sequence is TGTGCCAGCAGTCCTGGGGGGTGGTCAGTCAATGAGCAGTTCTTC.

V gene TRBV6-1 combines with J gene TRBJ1-3; D is perhaps TRBD1 (5 bases). The V gene's germline CDR1 is MNHNS and CDR2 SASEGT. The CDR3 has 15 amino acids. The V and J ends lost 0 bases and 4 bases respectively, with 10 bases between them. The CDR3 nucleotides are TGTGCCAGCAGTGAAGCGTTTTCAGGGGGAAACACCATATATTTT. Its translation is CASSEAFSGGNTIYF.

The chain has TRBV18 and TRBJ2-5; no clear D gene. The CDR3 loop spans 13 amino acids. Germline assignment: CDR1 KGHSH and CDR2 LQKENI. The V gene lost 7 bases and the J gene lost 2 bases, with 11 bases spanning the gap. The CDR3 sequence: CASCQSPQETQYF. CDR3 sequence (DNA): TGTGCCAGCTGTCAGTCTCCGCAAGAGACCCAGTACTTC.

This sequence joins TRBV7-2 and TRBJ2-1, with a weak D call TRBD2 (5 bases). This CDR3 has 13 amino acids. Per germline, CDR1 SGHTA and CDR2 FQGNSA. The V end lost 5 bases, the J end lost 11 bases, and 16 bases lay between the germline ends. CDR3 in DNA: TGTGCCAGCAGCCCGAGAGACTACCCCAAGCAGTTCTTC. Translating gives CASSPRDYPKQFF.

The chain links TRBV5-1 to TRBJ2-5; weak D call: TRBD2 (6 bases). The V gene's germline CDR1 is SGHRS and CDR2 YFSETQ. The CDR3 sequence is 17 residues long. V lost 0 bases, J lost 0 bases, and 15 bases lay in between. CDR3 nucleotide sequence: TGCGCCAGCAGCTTGGATGGAGCGGGTGGATACCAAGAGACCCAGTACTTC. It yields the protein CASSLDGAGGYQETQYF.

The V and J genes are TRBV6-6 and TRBJ1-2; no firm D call. Per germline, CDR1 MNHNY and CDR2 SVGAGI (reference sequence). V lost 8 bases and J 0 bases, leaving 13 bases between the germline ends. This CDR3 has 14 amino acids. CDR3 protein: CASAYSESNYGYTF. DNA for the CDR3: TGTGCCAGCGCCTACAGCGAGTCTAACTATGGCTACACCTTC.

J is TRBJ2-7 and V is TRBV2; D call uncertain. The CDR3 is made up of 13 amino acids. Germline V gene data show CDR1 as SNHLY and CDR2 as FYNNEI. Deletions cut 2 bases from V and 3 bases from J, with 8 bases between. The chain's CDR3 is CASSEQNLYEQYF. The CDR3 DNA sequence: TGTGCCAGCAGTGAACAGAATCTCTACGAGCAGTACTTC. Full variable domain (outside the CDR3, taken from reference TRBV2 and TRBJ2-7): EPEVTQTPSHQVTQMGQEVILRCVPISNHLYFYWYRQILGQKVEFLVSFYNNEISEKSEIFDDQFSVERPDGSNFTLKIRSTKLEDSAMYFCASSEQNLYEQYFGPGTRLTVT.